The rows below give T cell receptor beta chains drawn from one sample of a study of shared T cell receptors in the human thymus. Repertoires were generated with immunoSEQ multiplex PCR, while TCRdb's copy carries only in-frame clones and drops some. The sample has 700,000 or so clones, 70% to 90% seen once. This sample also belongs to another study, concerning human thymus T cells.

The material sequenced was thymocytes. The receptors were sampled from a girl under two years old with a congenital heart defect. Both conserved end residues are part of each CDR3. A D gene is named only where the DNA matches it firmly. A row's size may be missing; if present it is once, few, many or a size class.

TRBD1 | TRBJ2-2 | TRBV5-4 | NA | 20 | CASSLNRGRVRPSNTGELFF | TGTGCCAGCAGCTTGAATAGGGGGCGGGTCAGGCCCTCGAACACCGGGGAGCTGTTTTTT
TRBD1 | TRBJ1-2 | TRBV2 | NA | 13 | CASNGQGGYGYTF | TGTGCCAGCAACGGACAGGGGGGCTATGGCTACACCTTC
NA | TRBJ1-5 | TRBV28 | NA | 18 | CASLPPARGPHSNQPQHF | TGTGCCAGCCTCCCCCCCGCAAGGGGCCCTCATAGCAATCAGCCCCAGCATTTT
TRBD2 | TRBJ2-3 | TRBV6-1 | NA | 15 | CASSNSSGYTDTQYF | TGTGCCAGCAGCAATTCTAGCGGGTACACAGATACGCAGTATTTT
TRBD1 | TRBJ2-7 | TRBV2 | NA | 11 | CASSMAGGQYF | TGTGCCAGCAGTATGGCAGGGGGGCAGTACTTC
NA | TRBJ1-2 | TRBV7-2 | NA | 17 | CASSFVRGGTQFYGYTF | TGTGCCAGCAGCTTTGTGAGAGGAGGGACCCAATTCTATGGCTACACCTTC
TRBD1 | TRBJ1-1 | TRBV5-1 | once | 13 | CASSLPGGPEAFF | TGCGCCAGCAGCTTACCAGGGGGCCCTGAAGCTTTCTTT
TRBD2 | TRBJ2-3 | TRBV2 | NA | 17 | CASSEIGAGGQADTQYF | TGTGCCAGCAGTGAAATTGGTGCGGGGGGGCAAGCGGATACGCAGTATTTT
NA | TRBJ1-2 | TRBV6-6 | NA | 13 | CASSSHLSYGYTF | TGTGCCAGCAGTTCCCACCTGAGCTATGGCTACACCTTC
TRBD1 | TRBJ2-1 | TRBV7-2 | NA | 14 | CASSPKGQGATVFF | TGTGCCAGCAGCCCCAAAGGGCAGGGGGCCACGGTATTCTTC
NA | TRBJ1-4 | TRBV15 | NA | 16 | CATSRDGVGDAEKLFF | TGTGCCACCAGCAGAGACGGGGTAGGTGACGCTGAAAAACTGTTTTTT
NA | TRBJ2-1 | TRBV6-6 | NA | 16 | CASSYATIFFLGEQFF | TGTGCCAGCAGTTACGCGACTATATTCTTTCTCGGTGAGCAGTTCTTC
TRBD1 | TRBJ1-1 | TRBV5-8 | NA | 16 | CASSPGAGEGATEAFF | TGTGCCAGCAGCCCGGGGGCAGGTGAGGGGGCTACTGAAGCTTTCTTT
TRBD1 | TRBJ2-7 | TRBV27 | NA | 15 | CASSLRGQGTYEQYF | TGTGCCAGCAGTTTGAGGGGACAGGGCACTTACGAGCAGTACTTC
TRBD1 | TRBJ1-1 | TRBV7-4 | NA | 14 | CASSGRTGTNEAFF | TGTGCCAGCAGCGGGCGGACAGGGACGAATGAAGCTTTCTTT
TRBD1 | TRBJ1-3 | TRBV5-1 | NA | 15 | CASAPGQGAGNTIYF | TGCGCCAGTGCCCCCGGACAGGGTGCTGGAAACACCATATATTTT
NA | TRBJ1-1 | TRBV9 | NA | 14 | CASSALPGPPEAFF | TGTGCCAGCAGCGCCCTCCCGGGTCCTCCTGAAGCTTTCTTT
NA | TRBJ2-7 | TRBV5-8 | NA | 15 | CASSLADRNFYEQYF | TGTGCCAGCAGCTTAGCTGACAGAAACTTCTACGAGCAGTACTTC
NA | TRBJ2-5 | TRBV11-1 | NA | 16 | CASSLSSPDKKETQYF | TGTGCCAGCAGCTTAAGTTCTCCGGACAAGAAAGAGACCCAGTACTTC
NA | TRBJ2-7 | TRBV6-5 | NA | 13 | CASSYSYSYEQYF | TGTGCCAGCAGTTACTCGTACTCCTACGAGCAGTACTTC
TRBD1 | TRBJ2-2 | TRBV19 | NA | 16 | CASSPPGTAYTGELFF | TGTGCCAGTAGTCCGCCCGGGACAGCCTACACCGGGGAGCTGTTTTTT
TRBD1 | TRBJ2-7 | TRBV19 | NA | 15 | CASSTHRDSDYEQYF | TGTGCCAGTAGTACCCATCGGGACAGCGATTACGAGCAGTACTTC
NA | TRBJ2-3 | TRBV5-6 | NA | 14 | CASSLGGLGYTQYF | TGTGCCAGCAGTCTCGGCGGGCTGGGATATACGCAGTATTTT
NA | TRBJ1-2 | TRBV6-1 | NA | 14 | CASSGRVDNYGYTF | TGTGCCAGCAGTGGCAGGGTGGATAACTATGGCTACACCTTC
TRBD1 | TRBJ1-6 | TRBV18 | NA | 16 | CASSPRTGNFDSPLHF | TGTGCCAGCTCCCCAAGGACAGGGAACTTCGATTCACCCCTCCACTTT
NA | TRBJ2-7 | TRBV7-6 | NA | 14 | CASSLVRGDFKQYF | TGTGCCAGCAGCTTAGTCAGGGGAGATTTCAAGCAGTACTTC
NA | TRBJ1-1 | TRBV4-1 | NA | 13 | CASSPTVNTEAFF | TGCGCCAGCAGCCCGACAGTTAACACTGAAGCTTTCTTT
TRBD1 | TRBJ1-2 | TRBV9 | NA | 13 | CASSTGTGGAYTF | TGTGCCAGCAGCACCGGGACAGGGGGCGCCTACACCTTC
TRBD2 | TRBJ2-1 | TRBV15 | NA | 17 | CATSNPLLAPYNNEQFF | TGTGCCACCAGCAACCCCTTACTAGCGCCCTACAATAATGAGCAGTTCTTC
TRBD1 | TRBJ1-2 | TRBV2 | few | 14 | CASPIPGQVYGYTF | TGTGCCAGCCCCATTCCGGGACAGGTTTATGGCTACACCTTC
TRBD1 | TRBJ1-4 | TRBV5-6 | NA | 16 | CASSSPDRASVGELFF | TGTGCCAGCAGCTCACCCGACAGGGCCTCAGTCGGGGAACTGTTTTTT
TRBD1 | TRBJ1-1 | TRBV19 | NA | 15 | CASTPTSGQAIEAFF | TGTGCCAGTACCCCAACAAGTGGACAGGCGATTGAAGCTTTCTTT
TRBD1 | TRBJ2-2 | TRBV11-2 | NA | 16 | CASSLGQGLNTGELFF | TGTGCCAGCAGCTTAGGACAGGGTTTGAACACCGGGGAGCTGTTTTTT
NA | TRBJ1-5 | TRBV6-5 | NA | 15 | CASSPPRTASQPQHF | TGTGCCAGCAGTCCCCCGCGGACTGCTTCGCAGCCCCAGCATTTT
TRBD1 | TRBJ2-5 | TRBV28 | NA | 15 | CASSRWDRVAETQYF | TGTGCCAGCAGCCGTTGGGACAGGGTGGCAGAGACCCAGTACTTC
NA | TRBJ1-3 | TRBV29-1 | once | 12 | CSVDRPGNTIYF | TGCAGCGTTGACAGGCCCGGAAACACCATATATTTT
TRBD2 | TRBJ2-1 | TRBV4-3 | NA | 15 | CASSQDRGGPNEQFF | TGCGCCAGCAGCCAAGATCGGGGGGGCCCTAATGAGCAGTTCTTC
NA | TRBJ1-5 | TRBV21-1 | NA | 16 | CASSKYRDRVLQPQHF | TGTGCCAGCAGCAAATATCGGGACAGGGTCCTTCAGCCCCAGCATTTT
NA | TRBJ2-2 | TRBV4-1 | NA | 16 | CASSQDPAGWDGELFF | TGCGCCAGCAGCCAAGATCCCGCAGGGTGGGACGGGGAGCTGTTTTTT
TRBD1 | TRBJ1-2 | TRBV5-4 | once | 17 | CASSTGTGVDPSYGYTF | TGTGCCAGCAGCACCGGGACAGGGGTAGACCCGAGTTATGGCTACACCTTC
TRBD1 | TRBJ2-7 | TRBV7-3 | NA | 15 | CASSLTGWTGHEQYF | TGTGCCAGCAGCTTAACGGGTTGGACAGGGCACGAGCAGTACTTC
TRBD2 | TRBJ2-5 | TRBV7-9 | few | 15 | CASSSTLAGPHTQYF | TGTGCCAGCAGTTCCACCCTAGCGGGCCCACATACCCAGTACTTC
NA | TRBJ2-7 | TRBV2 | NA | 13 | CASSEATGYEQYF | TGTGCCAGCAGTGAAGCAACAGGTTACGAGCAGTACTTC
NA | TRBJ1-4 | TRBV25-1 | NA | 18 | CASSALTGSPATNEKLFF | TGTGCCAGCAGTGCATTGACAGGATCCCCTGCAACTAATGAAAAACTGTTTTTT
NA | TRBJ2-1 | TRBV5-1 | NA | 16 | CASIGGQARSYNEQFF | TGCGCCAGCATCGGGGGGCAGGCTCGCTCCTACAATGAGCAGTTCTTC
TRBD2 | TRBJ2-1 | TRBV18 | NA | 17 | CASSPPSLAGSYNEQFF | TGTGCCAGCTCACCACCAAGCTTAGCGGGATCCTACAATGAGCAGTTCTTC
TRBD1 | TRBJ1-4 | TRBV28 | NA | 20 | CASYGTAGVVVGGAGEKLFF | TGTGCCAGCTACGGGACAGCCGGGGTGGTGGTGGGGGGCGCGGGTGAAAAACTGTTTTTT
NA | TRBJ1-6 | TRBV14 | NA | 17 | CASSQKRVRSYNSPLHF | TGTGCCAGCAGCCAAAAGCGGGTTAGAAGCTATAATTCACCCCTCCACTTT
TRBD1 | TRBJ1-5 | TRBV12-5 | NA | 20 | CASGLAARDRSSNSNQPQHF | TGTGCTAGTGGTTTGGCCGCCCGGGACAGGAGTTCGAATAGCAATCAGCCCCAGCATTTT
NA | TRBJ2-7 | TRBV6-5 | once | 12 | CASSWGDHEQYF | TGTGCCAGCAGTTGGGGGGACCACGAGCAGTACTTC
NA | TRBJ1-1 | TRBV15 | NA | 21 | CATSSIRLVGSGNRRDTEAFF | TGTGCCACCAGTTCGATCCGCCTGGTGGGGTCAGGGAATAGGAGGGACACTGAAGCTTTCTTT
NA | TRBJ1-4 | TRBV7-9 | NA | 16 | CASSPTRVATNEKLFF | TGTGCCAGCAGTCCGACACGAGTTGCAACTAATGAAAAACTGTTTTTT
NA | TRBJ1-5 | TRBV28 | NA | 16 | CASSYSTNPRNQPQHF | TGTGCCAGCAGTTACTCAACGAATCCTAGGAATCAGCCCCAGCATTTT
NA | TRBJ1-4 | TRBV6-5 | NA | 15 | CASSYQAFLPGKLFF | TGTGCCAGCAGTTACCAAGCCTTTTTGCCGGGAAAACTGTTTTTT
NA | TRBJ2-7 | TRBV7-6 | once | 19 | CASSLASRVRADVPYEQYF | TGTGCCAGCAGCTTAGCGTCAAGAGTGAGGGCCGACGTACCCTACGAGCAGTACTTC
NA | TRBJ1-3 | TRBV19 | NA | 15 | CASTTKGVSGNTIYF | TGTGCCAGTACCACAAAGGGGGTCTCTGGAAACACCATATATTTT
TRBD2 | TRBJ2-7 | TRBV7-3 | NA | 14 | CASSSSGGAHEQYF | TGTGCCAGCAGCTCTAGCGGGGGGGCCCACGAGCAGTACTTC
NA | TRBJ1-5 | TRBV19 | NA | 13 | CASSRRQNQPQHF | TGTGCCAGTAGTAGGAGACAGAATCAGCCCCAGCATTTT
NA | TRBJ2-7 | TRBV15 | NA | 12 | CATSSLRGEQYF | TGTGCCACCAGCAGCCTTAGGGGCGAGCAGTACTTC